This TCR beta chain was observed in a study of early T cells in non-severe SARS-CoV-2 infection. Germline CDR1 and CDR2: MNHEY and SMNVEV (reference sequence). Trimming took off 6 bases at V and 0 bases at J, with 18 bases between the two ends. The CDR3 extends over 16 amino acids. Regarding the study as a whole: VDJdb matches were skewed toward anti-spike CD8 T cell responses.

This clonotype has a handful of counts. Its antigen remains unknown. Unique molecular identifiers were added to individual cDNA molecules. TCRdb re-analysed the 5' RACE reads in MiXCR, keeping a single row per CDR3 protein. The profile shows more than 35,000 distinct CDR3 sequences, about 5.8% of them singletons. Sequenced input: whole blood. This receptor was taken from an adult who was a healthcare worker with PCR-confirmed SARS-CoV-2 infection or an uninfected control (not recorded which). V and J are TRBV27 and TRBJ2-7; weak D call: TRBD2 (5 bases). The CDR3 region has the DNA TGTGCCAGCAGCCCGTCCCAAGCGGCGATCTCCTACGAGCAGTACTTC. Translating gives CASSPSQAAISYEQYF.